These 9 T cell receptor beta chains were sequenced from one sample in a study of shared clonotypes between healthy human individuals. This table comes from immunoSEQ multiplex PCR, and its TCRdb copy is limited to in-frame clones, with some not included. The data contain roughly 1,600,000 clones, 98% to 99% of them singletons. The sequenced sample consisted of naive CD4+ T cells sorted from blood. Subset denoted: CD45RA+ positively selected. Receptors originate from a man younger than 40 in good health.

The chain recombines TRBV7-9 with TRBJ2-3; D may be TRBD1 (6 bases). V lost 5 bases and J 9 bases, leaving 12 bases between the germline ends. Germline V gene data show CDR1 as SEHNR and CDR2 as FQNEAQ (reference sequence). The CDR3 has 12 residues. CDR3 nucleotide sequence: TGTGCCAGCAGCCCCTCGACAGGAACGCAGTATTTT. Protein: CASSPSTGTQYF.

The chain couples TRBV10-3 to TRBJ2-7; TRBD2 matches at 8 bases. The CDR3 length is 13 residues. V was pared by 6 bases and J by 3 bases, with 4 bases of the junction left unmatched. In germline, CDR1 is ENHRY, CDR2 SYGVKD. The CDR3 region is CAISGLAIYEQYF. DNA of the CDR3: TGTGCCATCAGCGGACTAGCTATCTACGAGCAGTACTTC.

This CDR3 is CASSQYPQGGYEQYF. The CDR3 DNA is TGCGCCAGCAGCCAGTATCCCCAGGGAGGTTACGAGCAGTACTTC. V and J are TRBV5-1 and TRBJ2-7; maybe TRBD2 (6 bases). The CDR3 has 15 residues. Deletions cut 4 bases from V and 4 bases from J, with 18 bases between. The germline V gene has CDR1 SGHRS and CDR2 YFSETQ.

The rearrangement links TRBV7-2 to TRBJ2-2; D is unresolved. The germline gives CDR1 SGHTA, CDR2 FQGNSA. CDR3 size: 13 residues. The V end lost 5 bases, the J end lost 6 bases, and 10 bases lay between the germline ends. The CDR3 reads CASSRYMAGELFF. The DNA of the CDR3 is TGTGCCAGCAGCCGATACATGGCCGGGGAGCTGTTTTTT.

This clone was recorded once. The rearrangement uses TRBV5-1 and TRBJ2-7, with TRBD1 identical over 10 bases. Germline CDR1 is SGHRS and CDR2 is YFSETQ. J gave up 7 bases and V 4 bases, and 14 bases lay outside the gene matches. The CDR3 is made up of 16 amino acids. The CDR3, as DNA: TGCGCCAGCAGCACGGGACAGGGGAGCCCACCGGGAGAGCAGTACTTC. It specifies CASSTGQGSPPGEQYF.

V is TRBV7-6 and J is TRBJ2-7, with D possibly being TRBD2 (6 bases). V lost 4 bases to trimming and J lost 0 bases, with 19 bases between them. There are 17 residues in the CDR3. Per the germline V gene, CDR1 is SGHVS and CDR2 is FNYEAQ. CDR3 coding DNA: TGTGCCAGCAGCTCGCCCATACCGGGAGCCCTCTCCTACGAGCAGTACTTC. As protein: CASSSPIPGALSYEQYF. Complete variable domain (other parts from reference TRBV7-6 and TRBJ2-7): GAGVSQSPRYKVTKRGQDVALRCDPISGHVSLYWYRQALGQGPEFLTYFNYEAQQDKSGLPNDRFSAERPEGSISTLTIQRTEQRDSAMYRCASSSPIPGALSYEQYFGPGTRLTVT.

This chain connects TRBV5-1 to TRBJ1-4; D may be TRBD1 (5 bases). This CDR3 comprises 16 residues. Trimming cost V 6 bases and J 3 bases, with 18 bases left between them. CDR1 SGHRS and CDR2 YFSETQ come from the germline V gene. The CDR3 DNA is TGCGCCAGCAACCGGGGGACCGCTGAACCTAATGAAAAACTGTTTTTT. Residues: CASNRGTAEPNEKLFF. The full variable domain, completed using reference TRBV5-1 and TRBJ1-4, is KAGVTQTPRYLIKTRGQQVTLSCSPISGHRSVSWYQQTPGQGLQFLFEYFSETQRNKGNFPGRFSGRQFSNSRSEMNVSTLELGDSALYLCASNRGTAEPNEKLFFGSGTQLSVL.

V gene TRBV15 combines with J gene TRBJ2-1; D possibly corresponds to TRBD2 (6 bases). The CDR3 extends over 14 amino acids. Germline assignment: CDR1 LNHNV and CDR2 YYDKDF (reference sequence). With 8 bases removed from V and 10 bases from J, the gap between germline ends came to 21 bases. The CDR3 here is CATRRGAVEGEQFF. In DNA, the CDR3 is TGTGCCACCCGCCGGGGCGCCGTGGAGGGGGAGCAGTTCTTC. Looking up the rest from reference TRBV15 and TRBJ2-1 gives the full variable domain: DAMVIQNPRYQVTQFGKPVTLSCSQTLNHNVMYWYQQKSSQAPKLLFHYYDKDFNNEADTPDNFQSRRPNTSFCFLDIRSPGLGDTAMYLCATRRGAVEGEQFFGPGTRLTVL.

The chain has TRBV28 and TRBJ2-2; D might be TRBD2 (7 bases). Germline V gene data show CDR1 as MDHEN and CDR2 as SYDVKM. The CDR3 loop spans 16 amino acids. The V end lost 5 bases, the J end lost 4 bases, and 17 bases lay between the germline ends. The CDR3 loop is CASSPPTGRVTGELFF. The CDR3 coding sequence is TGTGCCAGCAGTCCCCCCACAGGGAGGGTCACCGGGGAGCTGTTTTTT.